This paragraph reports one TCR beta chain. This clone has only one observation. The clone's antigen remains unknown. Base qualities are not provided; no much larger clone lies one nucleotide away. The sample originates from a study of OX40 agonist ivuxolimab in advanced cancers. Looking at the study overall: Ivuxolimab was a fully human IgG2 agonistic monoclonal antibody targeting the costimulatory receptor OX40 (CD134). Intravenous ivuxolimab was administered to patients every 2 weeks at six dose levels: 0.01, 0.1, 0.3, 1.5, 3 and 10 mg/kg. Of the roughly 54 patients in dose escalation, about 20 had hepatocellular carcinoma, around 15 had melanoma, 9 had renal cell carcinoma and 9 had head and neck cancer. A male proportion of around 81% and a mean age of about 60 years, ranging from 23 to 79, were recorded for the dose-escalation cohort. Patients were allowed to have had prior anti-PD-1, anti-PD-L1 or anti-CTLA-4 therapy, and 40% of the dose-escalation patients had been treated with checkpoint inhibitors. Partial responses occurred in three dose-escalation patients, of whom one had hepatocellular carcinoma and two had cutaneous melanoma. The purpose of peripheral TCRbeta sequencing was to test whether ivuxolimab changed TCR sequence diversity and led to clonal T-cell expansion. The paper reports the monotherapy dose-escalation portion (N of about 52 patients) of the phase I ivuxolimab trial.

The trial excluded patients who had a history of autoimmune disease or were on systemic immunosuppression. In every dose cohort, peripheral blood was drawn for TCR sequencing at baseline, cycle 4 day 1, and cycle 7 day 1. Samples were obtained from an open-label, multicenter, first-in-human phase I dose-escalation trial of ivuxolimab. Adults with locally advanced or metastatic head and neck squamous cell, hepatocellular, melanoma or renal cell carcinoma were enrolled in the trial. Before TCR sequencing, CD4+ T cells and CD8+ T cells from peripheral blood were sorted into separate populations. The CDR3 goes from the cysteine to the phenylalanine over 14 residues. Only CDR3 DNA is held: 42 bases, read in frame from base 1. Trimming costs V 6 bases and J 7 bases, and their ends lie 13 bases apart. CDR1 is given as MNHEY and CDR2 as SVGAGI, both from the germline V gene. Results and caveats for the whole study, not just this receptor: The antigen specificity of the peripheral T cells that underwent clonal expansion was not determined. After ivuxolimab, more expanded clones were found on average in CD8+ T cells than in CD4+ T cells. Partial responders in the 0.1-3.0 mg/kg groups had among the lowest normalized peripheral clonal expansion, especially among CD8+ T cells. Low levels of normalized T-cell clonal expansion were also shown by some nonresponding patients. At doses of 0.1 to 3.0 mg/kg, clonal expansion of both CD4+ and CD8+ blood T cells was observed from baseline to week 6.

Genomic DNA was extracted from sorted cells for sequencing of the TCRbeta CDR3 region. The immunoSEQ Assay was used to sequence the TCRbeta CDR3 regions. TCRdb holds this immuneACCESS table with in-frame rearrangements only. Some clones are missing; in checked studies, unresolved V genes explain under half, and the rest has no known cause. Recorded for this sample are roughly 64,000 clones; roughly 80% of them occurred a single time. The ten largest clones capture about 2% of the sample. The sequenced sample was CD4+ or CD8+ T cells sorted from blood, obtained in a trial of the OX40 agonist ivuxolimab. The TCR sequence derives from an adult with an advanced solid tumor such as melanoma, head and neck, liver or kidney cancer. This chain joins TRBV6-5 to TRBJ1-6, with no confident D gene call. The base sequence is TGTGCCAGCAGCCTATGGGGTACGAATTCACCCCTCCACTTT. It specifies CASSLWGTNSPLHF.